The clone carrying this T cell receptor (beta chain) has just one count. Antigen: not known. This record belongs to a study of regulatory T cells in long-lasting Graves disease. Study overall: For a period under 3 months, newly diagnosed Graves' patients had taken antithyroid drugs.

According to the study, TCR beta libraries were built with iRepertoire HTBI primers and CDR3-region Arm-PCR. TCRdb called the multiplex PCR reads again in MiXCR, with one record for every CDR3 protein. The table includes about 310,000 distinct CDR3 sequences, 18% detected once. Noted time point: newly diagnosed GD, antithyroid drugs for less than 3 months. There was RNA extracted from PBMCs, and the TCR library was made from it. Notes on the study in general: Analysis covered peripheral blood alone, not thyroid tissue. New patients shared 800 to 1,000 public clonotypes, and persistent patients shared more, with fewer than 3,500. TRBV28, TRBJ1-2 and TRBJ2-5 emerged as the favored segments in persistent disease.

Trimming took 6 bases from V and 0 from J, leaving 11 bases between them. This CDR3 is built from 15 residues. The germline V gene has CDR1 SEHNR and CDR2 FQNEAQ (reference sequence). J is TRBJ2-2 and V is TRBV7-9; D possibly uses TRBD1 or TRBD2 (5 bases each). This TCR came from a female donor with Graves disease. The sample in question was peripheral blood mononuclear cells (PBMCs), obtained at new diagnosis, from a patient treated with antithyroid drugs. The CDR3 region is CASSAGTSNTGELFF. The CDR3 DNA sequence: TGTGCCAGCAGTGCCGGGACGTCGAACACCGGGGAGCTGTTTTTT. Full variable domain (remainder filled in from reference TRBV7-9 and TRBJ2-2): DTGVSQNPRHKITKRGQNVTFRCDPISEHNRLYWYRQTLGQGPEFLTYFQNEAQLEKSRLLSDRFSAERPKGSFSTLEIQRTEQGDSAMYLCASSAGTSNTGELFFGEGSRLTVL.